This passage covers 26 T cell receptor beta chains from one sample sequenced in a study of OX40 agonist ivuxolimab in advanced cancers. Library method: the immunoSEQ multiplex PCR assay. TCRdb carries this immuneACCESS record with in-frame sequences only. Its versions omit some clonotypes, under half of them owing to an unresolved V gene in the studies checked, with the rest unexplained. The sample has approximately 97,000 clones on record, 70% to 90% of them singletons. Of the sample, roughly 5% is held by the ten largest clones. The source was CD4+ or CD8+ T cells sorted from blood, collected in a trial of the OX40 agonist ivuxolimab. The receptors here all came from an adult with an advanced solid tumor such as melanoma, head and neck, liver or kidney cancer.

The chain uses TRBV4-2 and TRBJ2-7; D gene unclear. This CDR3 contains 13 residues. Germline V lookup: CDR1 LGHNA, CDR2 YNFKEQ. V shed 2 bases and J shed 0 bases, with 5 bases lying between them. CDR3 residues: CASSQRDSYEQYF. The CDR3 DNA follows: TGTGCCAGCAGCCAACGCGACTCCTACGAGCAGTACTTC.

CDR3 DNA sequence: TGTGCCAGCAGTTTAGGTCGAGTAACTGAAGCTTTCTTT. This sequence encodes CASSLGRVTEAFF. The chain uses TRBV27 and TRBJ1-1; the D is unclear. Germline assignment: CDR1 MNHEY and CDR2 SMNVEV (reference sequence). CDR3 length equals 13 residues. Between the trimmed V and J ends, which lost 2 bases and 5 bases, there was a span of 9 bases.

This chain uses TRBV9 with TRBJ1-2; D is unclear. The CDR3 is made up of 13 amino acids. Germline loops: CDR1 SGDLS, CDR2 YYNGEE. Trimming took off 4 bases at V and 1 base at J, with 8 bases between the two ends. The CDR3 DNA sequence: TGTGCCAGCAGCCCCCTTTTTAACTATGGCTACACCTTC. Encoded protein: CASSPLFNYGYTF. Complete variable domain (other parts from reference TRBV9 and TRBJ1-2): DSGVTQTPKHLITATGQRVTLRCSPRSGDLSVYWYQQSLDQGLQFLIQYYNGEERAKGNILERFSAQQFPDLHSELNLSSLELGDSALYFCASSPLFNYGYTFGSGTRLTVV.

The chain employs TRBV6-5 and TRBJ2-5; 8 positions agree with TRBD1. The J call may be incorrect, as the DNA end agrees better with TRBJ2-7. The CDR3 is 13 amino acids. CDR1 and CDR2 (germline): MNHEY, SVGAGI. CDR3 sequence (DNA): TGTGCCAGCGGAACAGGGGGAGAATACGAGCAGTACTTC. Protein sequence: CASGTGGEYEQYF.

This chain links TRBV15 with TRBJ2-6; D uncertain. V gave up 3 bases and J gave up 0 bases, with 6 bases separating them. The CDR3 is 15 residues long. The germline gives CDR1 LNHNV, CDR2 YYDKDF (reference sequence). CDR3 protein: CATSSEISGANVLTF. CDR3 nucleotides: TGTGCCACCAGCAGTGAGATCTCTGGGGCCAACGTCCTGACTTTC.

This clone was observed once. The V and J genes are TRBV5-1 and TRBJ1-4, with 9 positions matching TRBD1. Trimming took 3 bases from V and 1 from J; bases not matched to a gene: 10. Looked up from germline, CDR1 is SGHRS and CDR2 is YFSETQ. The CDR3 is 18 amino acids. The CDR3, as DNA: TGCGCCAGCAGCTCGTCAGGGACAGGGTTTATAACTAATGAAAAACTGTTTTTT. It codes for CASSSSGTGFITNEKLFF.

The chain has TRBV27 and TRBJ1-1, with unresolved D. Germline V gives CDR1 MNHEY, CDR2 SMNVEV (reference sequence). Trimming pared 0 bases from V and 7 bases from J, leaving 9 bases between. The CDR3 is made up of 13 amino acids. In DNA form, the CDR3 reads TGTGCCAGCAGTTTATCGAGGCGGGTTGAAGCTTTCTTT. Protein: CASSLSRRVEAFF.

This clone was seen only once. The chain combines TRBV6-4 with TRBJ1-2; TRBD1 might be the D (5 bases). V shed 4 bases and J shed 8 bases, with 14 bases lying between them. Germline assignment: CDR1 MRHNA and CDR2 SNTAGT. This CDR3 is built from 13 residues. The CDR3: CASSAGGVGGYTF. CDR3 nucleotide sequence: TGTGCCAGCAGTGCCGGGGGTGTGGGCGGCTACACCTTC.

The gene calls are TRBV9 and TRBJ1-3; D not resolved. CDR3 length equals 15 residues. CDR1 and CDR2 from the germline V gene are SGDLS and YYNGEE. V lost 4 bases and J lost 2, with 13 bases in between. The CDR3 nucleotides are TGTGCCAGCAGCCCCCCGGGTGTGGCTGGAAACACCATATATTTT. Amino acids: CASSPPGVAGNTIYF.

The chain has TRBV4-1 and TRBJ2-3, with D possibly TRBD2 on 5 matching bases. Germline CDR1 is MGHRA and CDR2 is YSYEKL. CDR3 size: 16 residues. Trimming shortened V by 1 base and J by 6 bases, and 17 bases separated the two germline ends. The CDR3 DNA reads TGCGCCAGCAGCCAAGCTCTCACGGGGTACATGGATACGCAGTATTTT. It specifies CASSQALTGYMDTQYF.

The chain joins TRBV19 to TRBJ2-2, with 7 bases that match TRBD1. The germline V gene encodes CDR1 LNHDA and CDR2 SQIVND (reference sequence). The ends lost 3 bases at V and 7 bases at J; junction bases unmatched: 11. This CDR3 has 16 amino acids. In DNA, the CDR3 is TGTGCCAGTAGTATCCGGGACAGCCTTATACACGGGGAGCTGTTTTTT. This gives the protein CASSIRDSLIHGELFF.

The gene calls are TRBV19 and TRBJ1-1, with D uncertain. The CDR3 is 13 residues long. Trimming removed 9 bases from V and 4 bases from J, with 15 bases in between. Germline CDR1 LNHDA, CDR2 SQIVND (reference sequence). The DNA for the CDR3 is TGTGCCAGCAGCCCTACACGGGGCACTGAAGCTTTCTTT. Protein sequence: CASSPTRGTEAFF.

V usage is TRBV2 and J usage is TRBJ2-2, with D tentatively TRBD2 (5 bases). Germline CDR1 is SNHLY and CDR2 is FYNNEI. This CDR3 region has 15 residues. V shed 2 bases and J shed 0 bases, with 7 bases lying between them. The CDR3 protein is CASSERESNTGELFF. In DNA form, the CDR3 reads TGTGCCAGCAGTGAACGGGAATCGAACACCGGGGAGCTGTTTTTT.

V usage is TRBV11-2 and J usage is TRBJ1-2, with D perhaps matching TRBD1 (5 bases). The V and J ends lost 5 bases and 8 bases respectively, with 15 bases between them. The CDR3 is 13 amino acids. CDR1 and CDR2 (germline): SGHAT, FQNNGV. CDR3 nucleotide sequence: TGTGCCAGCAGCGGCGACAGCCTCGGGGGCTACACCTTC. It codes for CASSGDSLGGYTF.

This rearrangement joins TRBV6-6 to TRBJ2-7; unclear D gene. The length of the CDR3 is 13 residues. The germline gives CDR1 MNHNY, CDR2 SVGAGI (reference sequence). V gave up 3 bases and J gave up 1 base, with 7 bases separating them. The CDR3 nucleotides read TGTGCCAGCAGTTATGGACCGTCCTACGAGCAGTACTTC. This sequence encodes CASSYGPSYEQYF.

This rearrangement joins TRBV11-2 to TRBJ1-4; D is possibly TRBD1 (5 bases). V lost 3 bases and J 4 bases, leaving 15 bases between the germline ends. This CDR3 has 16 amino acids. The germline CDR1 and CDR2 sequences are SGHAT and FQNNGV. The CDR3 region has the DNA TGTGCCAGCAGCTTCTGGGGGACGGCCTTTAATGAAAAACTGTTTTTT. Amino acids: CASSFWGTAFNEKLFF.

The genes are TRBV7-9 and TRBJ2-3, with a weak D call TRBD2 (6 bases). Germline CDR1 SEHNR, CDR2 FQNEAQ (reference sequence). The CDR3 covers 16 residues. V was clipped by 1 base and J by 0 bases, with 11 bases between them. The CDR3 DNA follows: TGTGCCAGCAGCTTAGGGGAGGTCAGAAGCACAGATACGCAGTATTTT. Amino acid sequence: CASSLGEVRSTDTQYF.

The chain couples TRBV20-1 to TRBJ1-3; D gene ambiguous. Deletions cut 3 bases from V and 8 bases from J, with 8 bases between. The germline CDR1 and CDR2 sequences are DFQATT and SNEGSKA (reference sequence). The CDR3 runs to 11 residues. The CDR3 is CSARAGDTIYF. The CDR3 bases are TGCAGTGCTAGGGCCGGGGACACCATATATTTT.

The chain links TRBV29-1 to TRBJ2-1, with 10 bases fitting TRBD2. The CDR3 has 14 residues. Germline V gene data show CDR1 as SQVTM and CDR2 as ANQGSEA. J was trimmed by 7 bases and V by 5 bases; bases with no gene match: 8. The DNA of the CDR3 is TGCAGCGTTCCCTGGACTAGCGGAGCGAATGAGCAGTTCTTC. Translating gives CSVPWTSGANEQFF.

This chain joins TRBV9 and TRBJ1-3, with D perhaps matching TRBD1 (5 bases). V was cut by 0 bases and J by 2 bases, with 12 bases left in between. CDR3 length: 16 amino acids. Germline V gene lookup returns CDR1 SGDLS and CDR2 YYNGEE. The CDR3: CASSVAPGRTGNTIYF. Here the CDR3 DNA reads TGTGCCAGCAGCGTAGCCCCAGGGAGGACTGGAAACACCATATATTTT.

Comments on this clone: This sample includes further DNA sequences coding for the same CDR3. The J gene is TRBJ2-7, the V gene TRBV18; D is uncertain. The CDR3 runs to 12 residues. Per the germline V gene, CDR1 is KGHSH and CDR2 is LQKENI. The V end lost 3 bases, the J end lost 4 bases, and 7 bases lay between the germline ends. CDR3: CASSPGGYEQYF. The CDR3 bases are TGTGCCAGCTCACCCGGCGGTTACGAGCAGTACTTC.

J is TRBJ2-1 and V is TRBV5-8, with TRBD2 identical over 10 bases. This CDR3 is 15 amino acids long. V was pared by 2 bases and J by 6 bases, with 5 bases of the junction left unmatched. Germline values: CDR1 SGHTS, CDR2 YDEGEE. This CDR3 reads CASSFSGRTTNEQFF. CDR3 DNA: TGTGCCAGCAGCTTTAGCGGGAGGACTACCAATGAGCAGTTCTTC.

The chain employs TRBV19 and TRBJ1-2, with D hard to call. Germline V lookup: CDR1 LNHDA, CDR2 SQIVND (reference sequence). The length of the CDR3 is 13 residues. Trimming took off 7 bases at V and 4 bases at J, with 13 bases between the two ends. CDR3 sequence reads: CASTPGLFYGYTF. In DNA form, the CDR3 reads TGTGCCAGTACTCCAGGACTTTTCTATGGCTACACCTTC.

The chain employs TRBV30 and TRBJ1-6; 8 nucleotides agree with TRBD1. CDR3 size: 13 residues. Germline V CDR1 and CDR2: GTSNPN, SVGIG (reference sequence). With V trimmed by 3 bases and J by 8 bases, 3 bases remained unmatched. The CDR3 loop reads CAWRGQGHSPLHF. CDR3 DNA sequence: TGTGCCTGGAGAGGACAGGGACATTCACCCCTCCACTTT.

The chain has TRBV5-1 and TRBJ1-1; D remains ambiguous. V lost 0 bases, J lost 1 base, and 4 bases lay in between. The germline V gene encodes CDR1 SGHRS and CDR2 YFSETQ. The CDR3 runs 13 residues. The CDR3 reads CASSLGPNTEAFF. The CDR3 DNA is TGCGCCAGCAGCTTGGGACCGAACACTGAAGCTTTCTTT. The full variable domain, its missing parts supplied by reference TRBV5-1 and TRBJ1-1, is KAGVTQTPRYLIKTRGQQVTLSCSPISGHRSVSWYQQTPGQGLQFLFEYFSETQRNKGNFPGRFSGRQFSNSRSEMNVSTLELGDSALYLCASSLGPNTEAFFGQGTRLTVV.

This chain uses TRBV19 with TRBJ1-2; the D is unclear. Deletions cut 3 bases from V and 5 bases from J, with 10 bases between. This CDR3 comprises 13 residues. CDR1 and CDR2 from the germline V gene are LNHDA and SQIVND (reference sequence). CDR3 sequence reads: CASSMGGAYGYTF. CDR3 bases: TGTGCCAGTAGTATGGGAGGCGCATATGGCTACACCTTC.